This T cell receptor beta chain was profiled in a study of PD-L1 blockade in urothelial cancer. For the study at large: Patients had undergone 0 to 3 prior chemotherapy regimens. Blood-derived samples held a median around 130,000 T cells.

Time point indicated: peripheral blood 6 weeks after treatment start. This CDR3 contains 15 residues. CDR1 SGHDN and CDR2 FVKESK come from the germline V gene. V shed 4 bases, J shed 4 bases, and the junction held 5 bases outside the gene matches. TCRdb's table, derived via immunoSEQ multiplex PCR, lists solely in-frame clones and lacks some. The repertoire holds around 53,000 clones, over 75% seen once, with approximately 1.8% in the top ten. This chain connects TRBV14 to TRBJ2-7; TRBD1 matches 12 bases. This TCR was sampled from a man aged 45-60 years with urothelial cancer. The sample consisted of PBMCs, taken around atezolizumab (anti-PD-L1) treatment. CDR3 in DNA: TGTGCCAGCAGCCGCCGGGACAGGGGGCTGTACGAGCAGTACTTC. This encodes CASSRRDRGLYEQYF.